The clone carrying this TCR beta chain was counted only a few times. TCRdb recomputed calls from the 5' RACE reads with MiXCR, one row per CDR3 protein. The sample includes approximately 570,000 distinct CDR3 sequences, around 17% of them seen just once. This sample was included in a study of T-cell memory formation after mild COVID-19. CDR1 is LGHNA, CDR2 YNFKEQ, per germline. Germline trimming cut 6 bases from V and 7 bases from J; bases unmatched to any gene: 14. The CDR3 has 15 amino acids. The TCR originated in an adult woman who had mild COVID-19 (a few samples of this study predate the infection). Cell type and time point are not known. The rearrangement links TRBV4-2 to TRBJ2-7; 8 nucleotides line up with TRBD2. Sequences were obtained from PBMCs or a T cell subset sorted from them (not recorded which). The CDR3 sequence is CASRPEDGRAEEQYF. CDR3 nucleotide sequence: TGTGCCAGCAGACCTGAAGACGGGAGGGCGGAAGAGCAGTACTTC.